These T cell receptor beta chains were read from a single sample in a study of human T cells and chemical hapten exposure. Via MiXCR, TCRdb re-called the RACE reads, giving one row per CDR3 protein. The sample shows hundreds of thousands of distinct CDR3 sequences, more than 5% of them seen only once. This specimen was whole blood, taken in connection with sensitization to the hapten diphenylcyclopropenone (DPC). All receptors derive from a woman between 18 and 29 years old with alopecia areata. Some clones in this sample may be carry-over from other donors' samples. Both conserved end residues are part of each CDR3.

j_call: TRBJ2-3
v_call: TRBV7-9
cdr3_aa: CASTRGTTVAPMTDTQYF

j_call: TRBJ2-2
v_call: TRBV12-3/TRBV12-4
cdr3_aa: CASSHGTGDTGELFF

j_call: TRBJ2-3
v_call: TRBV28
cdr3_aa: CASSSTSTADTQYF

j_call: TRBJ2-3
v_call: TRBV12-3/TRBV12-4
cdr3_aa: CASSLQGGEDTQYF

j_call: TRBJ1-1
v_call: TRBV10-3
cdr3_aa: CAISAARGQGRRTEAFF

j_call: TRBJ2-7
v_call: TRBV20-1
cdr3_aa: CSANPGQGNEQYF

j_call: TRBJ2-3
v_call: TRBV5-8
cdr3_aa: CASSLGGLEADTQYF

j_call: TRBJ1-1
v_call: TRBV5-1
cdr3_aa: CASSLSRGPEAFF

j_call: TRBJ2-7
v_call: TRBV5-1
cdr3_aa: CASSGGQRSYEQYF

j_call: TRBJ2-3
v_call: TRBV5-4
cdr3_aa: CASSLPAGFTDTQYF

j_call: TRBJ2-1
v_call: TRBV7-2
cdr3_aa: CASSPQRGGPDEQFF

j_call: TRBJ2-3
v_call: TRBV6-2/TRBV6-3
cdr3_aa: CASTNRGRGPTDTQYF

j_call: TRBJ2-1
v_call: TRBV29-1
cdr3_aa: CSVDGTRAYNEQFF

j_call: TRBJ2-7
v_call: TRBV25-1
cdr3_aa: CASRSSYEQYF

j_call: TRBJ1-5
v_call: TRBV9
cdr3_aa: CASSVAGNQPQHF

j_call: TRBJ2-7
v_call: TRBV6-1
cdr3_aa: CASSPTGRGREQYF

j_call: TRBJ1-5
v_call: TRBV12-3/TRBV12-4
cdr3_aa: CASSSVFPGNQPQHF

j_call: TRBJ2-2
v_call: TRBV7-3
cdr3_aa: CASSPLGAGEYTGELFF

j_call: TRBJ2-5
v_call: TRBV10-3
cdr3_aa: CAISPGRQETQYF

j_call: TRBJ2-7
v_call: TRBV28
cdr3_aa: CASSLGGQPYEQYF

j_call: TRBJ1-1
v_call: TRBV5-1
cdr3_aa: CASSPTGRTEAFF

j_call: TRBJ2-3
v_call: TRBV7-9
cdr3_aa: CASSLVQGPDTQYF

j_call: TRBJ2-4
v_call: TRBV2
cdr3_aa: CASSEARGLAKNIQYF

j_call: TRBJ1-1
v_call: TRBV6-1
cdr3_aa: CASRDRDNTEAFF

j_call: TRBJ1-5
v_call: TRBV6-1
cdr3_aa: CASSEAGGVNQPQHF

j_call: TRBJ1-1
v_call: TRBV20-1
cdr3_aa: CSASRGHLNTEAFF

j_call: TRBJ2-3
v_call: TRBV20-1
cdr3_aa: CSARAVATDTQYF

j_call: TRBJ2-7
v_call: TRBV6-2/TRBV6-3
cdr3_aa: CASGAGTYEQYF

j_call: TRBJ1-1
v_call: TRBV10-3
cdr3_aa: CAISVTDSNTEAFF

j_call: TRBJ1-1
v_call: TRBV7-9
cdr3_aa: CASSSWLGKRTVNTEAFF

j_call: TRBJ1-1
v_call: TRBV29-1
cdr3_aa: CGVDAGGEAFF

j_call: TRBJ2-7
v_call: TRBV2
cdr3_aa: CASGRLLREQYF

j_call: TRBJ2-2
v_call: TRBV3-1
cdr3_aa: CASTVGSANTGELFF

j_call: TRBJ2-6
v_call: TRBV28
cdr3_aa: CASSEASSGANVLTF

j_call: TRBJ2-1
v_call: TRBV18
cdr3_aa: CASSPGGQNEQFF

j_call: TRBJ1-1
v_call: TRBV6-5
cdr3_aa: CASSYLPRTAEAFF

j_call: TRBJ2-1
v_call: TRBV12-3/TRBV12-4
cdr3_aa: CASSYRATSDEQFF

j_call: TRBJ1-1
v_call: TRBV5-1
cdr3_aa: CASSPPPRAWNTEAFF

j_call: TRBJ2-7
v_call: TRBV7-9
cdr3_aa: CASSPNGDSYEQYF

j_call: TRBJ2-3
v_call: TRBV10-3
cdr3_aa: CAISVAGGPTDTQYF

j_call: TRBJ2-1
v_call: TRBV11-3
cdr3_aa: CASSLEVGGGSYNEQFF

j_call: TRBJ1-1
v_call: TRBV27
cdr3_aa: CASSLSGQSNTEAFF

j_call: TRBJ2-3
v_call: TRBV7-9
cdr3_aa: CASSPQDTQYF